The rows below give T cell receptor beta chains drawn from one sample of a study of identical twins. TCRdb reprocessed the 5' RACE reads via MiXCR and lists one record per CDR3 protein. The sample contains about 890,000 distinct CDR3 sequences, 12% of which appear only once. The same sample was also studied in work on yellow fever vaccine responses in identical twins.

The specimen was PBMCs. All receptors come from a woman younger than 35 in good health. The CDR3 runs from the conserved cysteine through the conserved F or W. The D gene is left open where the match is weak.

d_gene: -
len: 15
v_gene: TRBV5-1
CDR3aa: CASSLISGTTDTQYF

d_gene: -
len: 14
v_gene: TRBV7-9
CDR3aa: CASSPDTGNQPQHF

d_gene: -
len: 15
v_gene: TRBV6-1
CDR3aa: CASYTAGSGANVLTF

d_gene: -
len: 12
v_gene: TRBV12-3/TRBV12-4
CDR3aa: CASSSVPGGQYF

d_gene: -
len: 14
v_gene: TRBV28
CDR3aa: CASSLFGGNTEAFF

d_gene: -
len: 12
v_gene: TRBV11-2
CDR3aa: CASTPTGNTQYF

d_gene: TRBD2
len: 14
v_gene: TRBV19
CDR3aa: CATHSGGASGELFF

d_gene: TRBD2
len: 20
v_gene: TRBV7-6
CDR3aa: CASSLPGSGTSGSSYNEQFF

d_gene: -
len: 16
v_gene: TRBV27
CDR3aa: CASSLKSLAHTDTQYF

d_gene: -
len: 13
v_gene: TRBV20-1
CDR3aa: CSARRGQFNEQFF

d_gene: TRBD2
len: 14
v_gene: TRBV12-3/TRBV12-4
CDR3aa: CASSLTAGADTQYF

d_gene: -
len: 13
v_gene: TRBV20-1
CDR3aa: CSARGRVTGELFF

d_gene: -
len: 13
v_gene: TRBV20-1
CDR3aa: CSAILSSPNEQFF

d_gene: -
len: 16
v_gene: TRBV5-1
CDR3aa: CASSLGGTALGDEQFF

d_gene: -
len: 14
v_gene: TRBV9
CDR3aa: CASSLQRNTDTQYF

d_gene: -
len: 12
v_gene: TRBV20-1
CDR3aa: CSASGGGAEAFF

d_gene: -
len: 13
v_gene: TRBV7-8
CDR3aa: CASSLWGITEAFF

d_gene: -
len: 14
v_gene: TRBV14
CDR3aa: CASSLRAMNTEAFF

d_gene: -
len: 15
v_gene: TRBV3-1
CDR3aa: CASSVGSIGGETQYF

d_gene: -
len: 15
v_gene: TRBV7-9
CDR3aa: CASSPHSGSGYEQFF

d_gene: -
len: 14
v_gene: TRBV2
CDR3aa: CASNPSKRTDTQYF

d_gene: -
len: 15
v_gene: TRBV4-1
CDR3aa: CASSQVAGTRDEQFF

d_gene: TRBD2
len: 15
v_gene: TRBV5-1
CDR3aa: CASSPGWTSGVIQYF

d_gene: -
len: 16
v_gene: TRBV3-1
CDR3aa: CASSHDLGGVTDTQYF

d_gene: -
len: 15
v_gene: TRBV7-9
CDR3aa: CASSFPGGLTGELFF

d_gene: TRBD2
len: 19
v_gene: TRBV20-1
CDR3aa: CSATHAALAARGAYNEQFF

d_gene: -
len: 15
v_gene: TRBV20-1
CDR3aa: CSARDSLPSTDTQYF

d_gene: -
len: 18
v_gene: TRBV27
CDR3aa: CASSPTSLADSSYNEQFF

d_gene: -
len: 15
v_gene: TRBV19
CDR3aa: CASSIPSGRTDTQYF

d_gene: TRBD1
len: 15
v_gene: TRBV4-1
CDR3aa: CASSQGTGLNSPLHF

d_gene: -
len: 12
v_gene: TRBV6-5
CDR3aa: CASSPSVGIQYF

d_gene: TRBD1
len: 12
v_gene: TRBV29-1
CDR3aa: CSVLTGEDTQYF

d_gene: -
len: 16
v_gene: TRBV5-1
CDR3aa: CASSLVTGTLNTEAFF

d_gene: -
len: 13
v_gene: TRBV25-1
CDR3aa: CASKGGNNSPLHF

d_gene: -
len: 16
v_gene: TRBV11-2
CDR3aa: CASSLGGSLAKNIQYF

d_gene: TRBD2
len: 17
v_gene: TRBV7-8
CDR3aa: CASSLLRTSGRYNEQFF

d_gene: -
len: 15
v_gene: TRBV6-5
CDR3aa: CASSFSTGYTDTQYF

d_gene: TRBD2
len: 13
v_gene: TRBV20-1
CDR3aa: CSARVGGADTQYF

d_gene: -
len: 15
v_gene: TRBV20-1
CDR3aa: CSARDNGVSGNGYTF

d_gene: TRBD1
len: 16
v_gene: TRBV5-1
CDR3aa: CASSAEPGQERREQYF

d_gene: TRBD1
len: 15
v_gene: TRBV12-3/TRBV12-4
CDR3aa: CASSALGQLQETQYF

d_gene: -
len: 16
v_gene: TRBV20-1
CDR3aa: CSARVPGRSLSYEQYF

d_gene: -
len: 14
v_gene: TRBV7-9
CDR3aa: CASSLVGLGETQYF

d_gene: -
len: 17
v_gene: TRBV2
CDR3aa: CASSAPDSKAHYNEQFF

d_gene: -
len: 14
v_gene: TRBV6-1
CDR3aa: CASTSPATHMGLFF

d_gene: TRBD1
len: 19
v_gene: TRBV9
CDR3aa: CASSVVAGTERGGYYGYTF

d_gene: -
len: 15
v_gene: TRBV25-1
CDR3aa: CASSELREGTDTQYF

d_gene: -
len: 17
v_gene: TRBV4-1
CDR3aa: CASSHGGEGTSTDTQYF

d_gene: TRBD1
len: 15
v_gene: TRBV27
CDR3aa: CASSPGTGGNTEAFF

d_gene: -
len: 15
v_gene: TRBV9
CDR3aa: CASSVDRAGANVLTF

d_gene: -
len: 15
v_gene: TRBV12-3/TRBV12-4
CDR3aa: CATPPRQADNEKLFF

d_gene: -
len: 15
v_gene: TRBV13
CDR3aa: CASSTLESSYNEQFF

d_gene: TRBD2
len: 14
v_gene: TRBV20-1
CDR3aa: CSAGGLGFYNEQFF

d_gene: -
len: 15
v_gene: TRBV11-2
CDR3aa: CASSSIQGRGEKLFF

d_gene: TRBD1
len: 14
v_gene: TRBV29-1
CDR3aa: CSVAPGQQYEKLFF

d_gene: TRBD2
len: 18
v_gene: TRBV2
CDR3aa: CASSADTGTSGRAYEQYF

d_gene: TRBD1
len: 15
v_gene: TRBV28
CDR3aa: CASLPAGGPKETQYF